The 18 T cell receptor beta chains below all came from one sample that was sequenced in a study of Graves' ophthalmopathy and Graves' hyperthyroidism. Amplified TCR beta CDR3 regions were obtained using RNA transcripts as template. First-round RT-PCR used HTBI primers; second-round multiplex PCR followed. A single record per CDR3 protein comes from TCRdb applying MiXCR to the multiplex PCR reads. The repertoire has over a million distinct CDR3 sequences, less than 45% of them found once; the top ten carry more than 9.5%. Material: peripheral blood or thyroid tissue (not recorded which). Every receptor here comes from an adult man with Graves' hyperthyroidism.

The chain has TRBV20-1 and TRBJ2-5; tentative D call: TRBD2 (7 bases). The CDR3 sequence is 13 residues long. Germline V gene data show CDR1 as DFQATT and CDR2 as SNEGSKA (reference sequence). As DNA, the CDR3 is TGCAGCCGCGCGGGCGGGGGCAAAGAGACCCAGTACTTC. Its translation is CSRAGGGKETQYF.

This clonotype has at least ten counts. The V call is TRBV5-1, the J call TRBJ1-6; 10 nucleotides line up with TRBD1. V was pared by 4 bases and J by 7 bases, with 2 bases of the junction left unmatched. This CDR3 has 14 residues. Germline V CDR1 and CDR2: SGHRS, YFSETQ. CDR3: CASSQGQGNSPLHF. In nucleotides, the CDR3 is TGCGCCAGCAGCCAGGGACAGGGGAATTCACCCCTCCACTTT.

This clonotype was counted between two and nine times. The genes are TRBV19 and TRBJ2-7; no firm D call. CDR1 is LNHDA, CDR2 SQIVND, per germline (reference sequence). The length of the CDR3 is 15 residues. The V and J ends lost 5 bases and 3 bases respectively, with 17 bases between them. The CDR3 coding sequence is TGTGCCAGTAGTCCCTCCCGGGCCCCACGCTACGAGCAGTACTTC. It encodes CASSPSRAPRYEQYF. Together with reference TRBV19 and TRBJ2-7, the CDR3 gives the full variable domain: DGGITQSPKYLFRKEGQNVTLSCEQNLNHDAMYWYRQDPGQGLRLIYYSQIVNDFQKGDIAEGYSVSREKKESFPLTVTSAQKNPTAFYLCASSPSRAPRYEQYFGPGTRLTVT.

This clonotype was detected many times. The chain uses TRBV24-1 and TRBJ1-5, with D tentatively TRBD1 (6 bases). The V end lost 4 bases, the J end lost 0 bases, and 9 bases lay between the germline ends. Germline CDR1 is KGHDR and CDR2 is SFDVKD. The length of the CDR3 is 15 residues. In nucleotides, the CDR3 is TGTGCCACCAGTGACCCGGGGGCTAGCAATCAGCCCCAGCATTTT. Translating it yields CATSDPGASNQPQHF.

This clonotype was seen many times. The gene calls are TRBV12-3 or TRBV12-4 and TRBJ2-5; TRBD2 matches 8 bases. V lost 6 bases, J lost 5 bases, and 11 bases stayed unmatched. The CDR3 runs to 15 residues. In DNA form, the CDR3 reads TGTGCCAGCAGCCTCAATGCGGGAGGTGGGGAGACCCAGTACTTC. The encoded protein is CASSLNAGGGETQYF.

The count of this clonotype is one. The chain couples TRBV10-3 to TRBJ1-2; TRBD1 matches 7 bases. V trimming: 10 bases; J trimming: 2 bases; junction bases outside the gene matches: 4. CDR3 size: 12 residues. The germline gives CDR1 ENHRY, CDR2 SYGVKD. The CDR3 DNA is TGTGCCACCAAGACAGGGAACTATGGCTACACCTTC. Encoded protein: CATKTGNYGYTF.

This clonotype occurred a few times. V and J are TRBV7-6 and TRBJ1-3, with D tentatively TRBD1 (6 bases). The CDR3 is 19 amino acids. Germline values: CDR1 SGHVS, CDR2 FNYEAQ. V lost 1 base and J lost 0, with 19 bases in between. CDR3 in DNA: TGTGCCAGCAGCTTAGAAGCCTCGGGGGGCTCCTCCTCTGGAAACACCATATATTTT. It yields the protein CASSLEASGGSSSGNTIYF.

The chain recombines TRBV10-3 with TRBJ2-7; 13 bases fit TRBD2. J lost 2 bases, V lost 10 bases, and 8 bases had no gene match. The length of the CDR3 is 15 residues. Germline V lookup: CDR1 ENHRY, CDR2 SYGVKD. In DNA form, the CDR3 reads TGTGCCAGCGGGACTAGCGGGACAGGCACCTACGAGCAGTACTTC. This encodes CASGTSGTGTYEQYF.

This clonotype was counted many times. DNA of the CDR3: TGTGCCATCAGCGATGGGACAGGGGGACAGCCCCAGCATTTT. Translation gives CAISDGTGGQPQHF. The V call is TRBV10-3, the J call TRBJ1-5; 11 bases align to TRBD1. This CDR3 is 14 amino acids long. The germline gives CDR1 ENHRY, CDR2 SYGVKD. Trimming removed 6 bases from V and 7 bases from J; junction bases left unmatched: 5.

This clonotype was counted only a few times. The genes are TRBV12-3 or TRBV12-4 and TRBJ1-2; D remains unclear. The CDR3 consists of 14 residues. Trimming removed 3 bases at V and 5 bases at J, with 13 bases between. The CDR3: CASSFEVLNYGYTF. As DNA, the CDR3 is TGTGCCAGCAGTTTTGAGGTTTTAAATTATGGCTACACCTTC.

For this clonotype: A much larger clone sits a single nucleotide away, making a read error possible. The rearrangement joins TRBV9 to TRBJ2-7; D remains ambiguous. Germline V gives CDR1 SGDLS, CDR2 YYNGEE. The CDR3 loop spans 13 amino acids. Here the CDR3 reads CASGVVDGYEQYF. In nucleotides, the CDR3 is TGTGCCAGCGGCGTAGTGGACGGATACGAGCAGTACTTC.

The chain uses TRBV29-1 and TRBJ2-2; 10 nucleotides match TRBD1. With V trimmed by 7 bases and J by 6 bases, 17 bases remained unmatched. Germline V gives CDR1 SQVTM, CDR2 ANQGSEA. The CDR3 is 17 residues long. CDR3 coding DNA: TGCAGCGCGGTACTCCGGGACAGGGGCTCGGGGGCCGGGGAGCTGTTTTTT. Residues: CSAVLRDRGSGAGELFF.

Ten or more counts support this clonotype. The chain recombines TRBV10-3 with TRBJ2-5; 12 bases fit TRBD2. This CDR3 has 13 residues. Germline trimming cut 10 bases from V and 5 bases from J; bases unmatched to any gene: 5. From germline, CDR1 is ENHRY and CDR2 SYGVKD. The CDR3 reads CATRTSGDETQYF. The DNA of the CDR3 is TGTGCCACCCGGACTAGCGGGGATGAGACCCAGTACTTC.

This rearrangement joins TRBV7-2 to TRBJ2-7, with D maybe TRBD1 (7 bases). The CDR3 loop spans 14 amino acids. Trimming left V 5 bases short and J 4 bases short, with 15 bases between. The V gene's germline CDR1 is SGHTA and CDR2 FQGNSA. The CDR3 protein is CASSDAGGGYEQYF. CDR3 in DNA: TGTGCCAGCAGCGACGCAGGGGGAGGTTACGAGCAGTACTTC.

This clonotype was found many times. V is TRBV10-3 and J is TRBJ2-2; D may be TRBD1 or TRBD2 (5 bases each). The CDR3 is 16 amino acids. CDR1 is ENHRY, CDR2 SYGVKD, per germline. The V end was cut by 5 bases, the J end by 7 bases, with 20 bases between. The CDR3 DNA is TGTGCCATCAGTCCCCCCGGGGCAGGAGAAGGCGGGGAGCTGTTTTTT. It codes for CAISPPGAGEGGELFF.

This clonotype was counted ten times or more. CDR3 residues: CASTPGDRAWETQYF. The CDR3 nucleotides are TGTGCCAGCACCCCAGGGGACAGGGCGTGGGAGACCCAGTACTTC. This sequence joins TRBV12-3 or TRBV12-4 and TRBJ2-5, with TRBD1 identical over 9 bases. V lost 7 bases, J lost 5 bases, and 11 bases stayed unmatched. The CDR3 totals 15 residues.

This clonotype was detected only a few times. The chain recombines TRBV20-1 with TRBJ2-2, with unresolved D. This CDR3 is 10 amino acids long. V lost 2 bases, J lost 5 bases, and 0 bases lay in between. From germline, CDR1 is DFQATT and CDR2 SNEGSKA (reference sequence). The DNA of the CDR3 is TGCAGTGCTAGAACCGGGGAGCTGTTTTTT. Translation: CSARTGELFF.

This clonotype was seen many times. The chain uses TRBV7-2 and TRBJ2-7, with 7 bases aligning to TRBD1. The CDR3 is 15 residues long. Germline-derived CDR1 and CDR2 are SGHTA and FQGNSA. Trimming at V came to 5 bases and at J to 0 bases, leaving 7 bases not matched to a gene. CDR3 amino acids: CASSTRRDSSYEQYF. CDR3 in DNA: TGTGCCAGCAGCACCAGACGGGACAGCTCCTACGAGCAGTACTTC. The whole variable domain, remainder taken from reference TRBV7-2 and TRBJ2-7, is GAGVSQSPSNKVTEKGKDVELRCDPISGHTALYWYRQSLGQGLEFLIYFQGNSAPDKSGLPSDRFSAERTGGSVSTLTIQRTQQEDSAVYLCASSTRRDSSYEQYFGPGTRLTVT.